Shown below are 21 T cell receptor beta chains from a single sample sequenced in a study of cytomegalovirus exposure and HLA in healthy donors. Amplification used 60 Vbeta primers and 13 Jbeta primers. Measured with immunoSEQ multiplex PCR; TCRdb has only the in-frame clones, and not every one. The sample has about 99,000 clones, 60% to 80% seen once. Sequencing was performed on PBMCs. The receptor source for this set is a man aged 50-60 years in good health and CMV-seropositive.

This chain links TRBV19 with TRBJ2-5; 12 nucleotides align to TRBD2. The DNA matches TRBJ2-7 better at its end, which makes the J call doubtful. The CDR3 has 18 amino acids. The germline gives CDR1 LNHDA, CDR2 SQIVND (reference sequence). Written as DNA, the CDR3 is TGTGCCAGTACCCCGCGACCTAGCGGGAGGGAAATGTGGTACGAGCAGTACTTC. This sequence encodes CASTPRPSGREMWYEQYF.

The CDR3 DNA reads as TGCAGCGTTGAAAACAGGGGATCGGGAAACACCATATATTTT. As protein: CSVENRGSGNTIYF. V is TRBV29-1 and J is TRBJ1-3, with 7 bases matching TRBD1. The CDR3 has 14 residues. Germline trimming cut 2 bases from V and 4 bases from J; bases unmatched to any gene: 5. CDR1 is SQVTM and CDR2 is ANQGSEA in the germline V gene.

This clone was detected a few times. The CDR3 DNA reads TGTGCCAGCAGTCAGACAGGGGCCCCCTACGAGCAGTACTTC. Translated: CASSQTGAPYEQYF. The rearrangement joins TRBV6-1 to TRBJ2-7; 8 nucleotides align to TRBD1. This CDR3 region has 14 residues. Losses at the gene ends were 5 bases for V and 2 bases for J; bases not matched to a gene: 5. CDR1 is MNHNS and CDR2 is SASEGT in the germline V gene.

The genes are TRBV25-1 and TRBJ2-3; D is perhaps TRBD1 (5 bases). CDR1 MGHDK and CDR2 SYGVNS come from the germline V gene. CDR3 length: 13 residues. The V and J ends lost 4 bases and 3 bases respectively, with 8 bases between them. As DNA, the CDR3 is TGTGCCAGCAGTGCACAGGAGACAGATACGCAGTATTTT. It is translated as CASSAQETDTQYF.

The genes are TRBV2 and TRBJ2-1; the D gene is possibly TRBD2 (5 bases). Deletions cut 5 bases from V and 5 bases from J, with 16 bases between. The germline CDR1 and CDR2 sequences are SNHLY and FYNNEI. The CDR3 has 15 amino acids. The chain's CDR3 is CASSNYREIHNEQFF. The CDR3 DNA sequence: TGTGCCAGCAGTAATTATAGGGAGATCCACAATGAGCAGTTCTTC.

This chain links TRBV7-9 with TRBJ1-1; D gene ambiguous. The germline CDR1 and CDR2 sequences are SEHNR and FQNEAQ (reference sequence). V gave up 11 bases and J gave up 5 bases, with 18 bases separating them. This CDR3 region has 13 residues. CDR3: CAVQGSPGTEAFF. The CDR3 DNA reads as TGTGCCGTTCAAGGGTCTCCGGGGACTGAAGCTTTCTTT.

CDR3: CASSIPLRLRGSYEQYF. The CDR3 nucleotides are TGTGCCAGCAGCATACCCCTTAGGCTCCGGGGATCCTACGAGCAGTACTTC. The chain links TRBV11-2 to TRBJ2-7; D is perhaps TRBD2 (5 bases). The CDR3 consists of 17 residues. V lost 5 bases and J lost 1, with 21 bases in between. In germline, CDR1 is SGHAT, CDR2 FQNNGV.

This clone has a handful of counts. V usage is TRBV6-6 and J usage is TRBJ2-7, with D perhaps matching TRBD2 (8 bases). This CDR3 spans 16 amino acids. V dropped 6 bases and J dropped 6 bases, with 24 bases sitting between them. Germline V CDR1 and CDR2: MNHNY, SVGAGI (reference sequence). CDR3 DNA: TGTGCCAGCAGACCCGGGACAGCTCAGCGGGAGAGCGAGCAGTACTTC. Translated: CASRPGTAQRESEQYF.

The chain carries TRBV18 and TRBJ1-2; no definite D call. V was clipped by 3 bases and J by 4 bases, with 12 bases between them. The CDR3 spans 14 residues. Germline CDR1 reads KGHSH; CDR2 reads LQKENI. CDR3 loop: CASSPRQEGYGYTF. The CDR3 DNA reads TGTGCCAGCTCACCGAGACAAGAAGGCTATGGCTACACCTTC.

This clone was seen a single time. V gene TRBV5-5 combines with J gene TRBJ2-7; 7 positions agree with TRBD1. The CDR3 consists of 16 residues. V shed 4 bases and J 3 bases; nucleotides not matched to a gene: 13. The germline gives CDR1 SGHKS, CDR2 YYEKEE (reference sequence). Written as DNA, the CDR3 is TGTGCCAGCAGCAGGGGGACAGTCGATAGCTACTACGAGCAGTACTTC. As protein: CASSRGTVDSYYEQYF.

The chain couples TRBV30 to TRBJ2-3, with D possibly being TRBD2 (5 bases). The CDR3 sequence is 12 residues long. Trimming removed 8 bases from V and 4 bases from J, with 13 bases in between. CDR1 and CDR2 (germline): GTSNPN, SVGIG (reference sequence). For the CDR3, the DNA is TGTGCCCGATCAGACGGGGCAGATACGCAGTATTTT. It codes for CARSDGADTQYF.

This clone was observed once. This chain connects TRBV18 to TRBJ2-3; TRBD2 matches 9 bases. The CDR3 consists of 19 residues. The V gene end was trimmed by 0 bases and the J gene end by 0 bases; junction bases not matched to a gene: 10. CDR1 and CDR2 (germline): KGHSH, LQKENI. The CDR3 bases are TGTGCCAGCTCACCACCGACTAGCGGCCTACCCTCGAGCACAGATACGCAGTATTTT. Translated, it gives CASSPPTSGLPSSTDTQYF. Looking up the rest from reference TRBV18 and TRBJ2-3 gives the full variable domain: NAGVMQNPRHLVRRRGQEARLRCSPMKGHSHVYWYRQLPEEGLKFMVYLQKENIIDESGMPKERFSAEFPKEGPSILRIQQVVRGDSAAYFCASSPPTSGLPSSTDTQYFGPGTRLTVL.

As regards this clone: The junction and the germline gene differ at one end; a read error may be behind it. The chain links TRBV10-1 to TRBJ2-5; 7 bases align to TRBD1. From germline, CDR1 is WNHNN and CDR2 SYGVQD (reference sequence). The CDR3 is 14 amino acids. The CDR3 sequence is CASSAGTEQETRYF. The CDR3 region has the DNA TGCGCCAGCAGTGCAGGGACAGAGCAAGAGACCCGGTACTTC.

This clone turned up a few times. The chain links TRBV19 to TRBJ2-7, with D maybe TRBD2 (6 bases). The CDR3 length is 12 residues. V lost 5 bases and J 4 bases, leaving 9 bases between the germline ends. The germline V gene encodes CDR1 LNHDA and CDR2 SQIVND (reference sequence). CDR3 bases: TGTGCCAGTAGTTCCCGGGGGTACGAGCAGTACTTC. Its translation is CASSSRGYEQYF. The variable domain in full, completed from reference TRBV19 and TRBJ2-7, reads DGGITQSPKYLFRKEGQNVTLSCEQNLNHDAMYWYRQDPGQGLRLIYYSQIVNDFQKGDIAEGYSVSREKKESFPLTVTSAQKNPTAFYLCASSSRGYEQYFGPGTRLTVT.

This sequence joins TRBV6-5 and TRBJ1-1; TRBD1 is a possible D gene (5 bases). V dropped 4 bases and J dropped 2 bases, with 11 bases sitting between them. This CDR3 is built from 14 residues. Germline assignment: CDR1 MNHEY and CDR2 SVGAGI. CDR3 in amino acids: CASSSQTANTEAFF. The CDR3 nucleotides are TGTGCCAGCAGTTCCCAGACAGCAAACACTGAAGCTTTCTTT.

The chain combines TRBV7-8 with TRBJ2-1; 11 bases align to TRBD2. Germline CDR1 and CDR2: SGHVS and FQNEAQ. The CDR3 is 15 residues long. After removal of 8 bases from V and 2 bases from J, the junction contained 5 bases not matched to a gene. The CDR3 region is CASRLAGTTYNEQFF. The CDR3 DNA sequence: TGTGCCAGCCGACTAGCGGGAACAACCTACAATGAGCAGTTCTTC. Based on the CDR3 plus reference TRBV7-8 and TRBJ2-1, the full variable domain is GAGVSQSPRYKVAKRGQDVALRCDPISGHVSLFWYQQALGQGPEFLTYFQNEAQLDKSGLPSDRFFAERPEGSVSTLKIQRTQQEDSAVYLCASRLAGTTYNEQFFGPGTRLTVL.

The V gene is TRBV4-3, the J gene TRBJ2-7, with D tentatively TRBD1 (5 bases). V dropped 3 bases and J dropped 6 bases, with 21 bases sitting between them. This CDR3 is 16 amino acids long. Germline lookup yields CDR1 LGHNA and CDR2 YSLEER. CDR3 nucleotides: TGCGCCAGCAGCCAGCAACCAGGGTCCATCGGCGGCGAGCAGTACTTC. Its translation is CASSQQPGSIGGEQYF.

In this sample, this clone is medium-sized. CDR3 nucleotide sequence: TGTGCCAGCAGTTTATGGACAGACTCCTACGAGCAGTACTTC. It codes for CASSLWTDSYEQYF. The rearrangement uses TRBV28 and TRBJ2-7; a weak D match, TRBD1 (5 bases). V lost 0 bases to trimming and J lost 0 bases, with 6 bases between them. CDR3 size: 14 residues. Germline CDR1 MDHEN, CDR2 SYDVKM.

CDR3 residues: CASSQTGTGVYNEQFF. The CDR3 region has the DNA TGTGCCAGCAGCCAAACCGGGACAGGGGTCTACAATGAGCAGTTCTTC. The chain uses TRBV14 and TRBJ2-1; 10 bases agree with TRBD1. This CDR3 is built from 16 residues. Germline CDR1 SGHDN, CDR2 FVKESK. The V and J ends lost 2 bases and 3 bases, in that order; junction bases with no gene match: 4.

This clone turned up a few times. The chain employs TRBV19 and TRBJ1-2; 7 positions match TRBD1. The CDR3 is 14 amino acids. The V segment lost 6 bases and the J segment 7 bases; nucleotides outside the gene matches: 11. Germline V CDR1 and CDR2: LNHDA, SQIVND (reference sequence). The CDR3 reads CASSLLGQDVGYTF. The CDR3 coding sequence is TGTGCCAGTAGCCTTCTCGGACAGGACGTTGGCTACACCTTC.

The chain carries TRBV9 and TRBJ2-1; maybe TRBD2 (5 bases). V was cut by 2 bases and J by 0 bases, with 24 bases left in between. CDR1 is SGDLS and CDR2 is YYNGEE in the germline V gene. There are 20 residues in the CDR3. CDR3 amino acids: CASSVREGLWNRSSYNEQFF. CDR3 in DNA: TGTGCCAGCAGCGTTCGGGAAGGGCTATGGAATAGGAGCTCCTACAATGAGCAGTTCTTC.